This TCR beta chain was profiled in a study of spatial heterogeneity in lung cancer. Whole-study findings and limits: Tumor TCRs that were ubiquitous and expanded showed up in blood more at resection than follow-up.

TCR cDNA molecules each had a unique molecular identifier. MiXCR, run by TCRdb on the 5' RACE reads, gives a single entry per CDR3 protein. The sample yields 55,000 to 75,000 distinct CDR3 sequences, approximately 8% seen once. Germline loops: CDR1 SGHTA, CDR2 FQGTGA. Trimming at V came to 2 bases and at J to 1 base, leaving 0 bases not matched to a gene. The CDR3 runs to 15 residues. Time point indicated: sample taken at primary tumor resection. Whole RNA from tumor, nontumor lung or frozen PBMC was sequenced unsorted. This clonotype appeared many times. The antigen is unknown. Sequenced material: PBMCs, taken at surgery. The receptor comes from a female donor with early-stage non-small cell lung cancer. V is TRBV7-3 and J is TRBJ2-3, with 10 nucleotides matching TRBD2. CDR3 loop: CASSLGLAGTDTQYF. The CDR3 coding sequence is TGTGCCAGCAGCTTAGGACTAGCGGGCACAGATACGCAGTATTTT.